Presented here are 32 T cell receptor beta chains from one specimen sequenced in a study of beta chain features in type 1 diabetes. TCRB transcripts that were expressed got sequenced, as all of the isolated RNA had been reverse transcribed. Sequencing was performed with immunoSEQ multiplex PCR; in TCRdb, only in-frame clones are kept and a portion is missing. This table has under 450,000 clones, approximately 14% appearing once. The source material was naive CD4+ T cells from blood. These receptors all stem from a man aged 25 to 45 in good health.

CDR3 bases: TGTGCCAGCAGGCCCGGGACAGGGGGCATCAATGAGCAGTTCTTC. Its translation: CASRPGTGGINEQFF. J is TRBJ2-1 and V is TRBV5-4, with 12 bases aligning to TRBD1. Germline trimming cut 5 bases from V and 6 bases from J; bases unmatched to any gene: 6. Looked up from germline, CDR1 is SGHNT and CDR2 is YYREEE (reference sequence). The CDR3 totals 15 residues.

The V call is TRBV30, the J call TRBJ1-1; D is undetermined. The CDR3 is 13 residues long. With 1 base removed from V and 1 base from J, the gap between germline ends came to 7 bases. Germline values: CDR1 GTSNPN, CDR2 SVGIG (reference sequence). DNA for the CDR3: TGTGCCTGGAGTGGACGGAAGAACACTGAAGCTTTCTTT. Protein product: CAWSGRKNTEAFF.

The table lists this clone with a few counts. This chain uses TRBV30 with TRBJ2-5; 8 positions match TRBD2. CDR1 and CDR2 (germline): GTSNPN, SVGIG (reference sequence). Unmatched junction bases numbered 9, after V lost 4 bases and J lost 5 bases. The CDR3 sequence is 14 residues long. Here the CDR3 reads CAWTTGGPWETQYF. For the CDR3, the DNA is TGTGCCTGGACGACGGGAGGGCCGTGGGAGACCCAGTACTTC.

The sample holds many counts of this clone. The chain recombines TRBV7-9 with TRBJ2-3; unclear D gene. The CDR3 is 10 amino acids. V was cut by 10 bases and J by 2 bases, with 4 bases left in between. The germline gives CDR1 SEHNR, CDR2 FQNEAQ (reference sequence). The CDR3 DNA is TGTGCCACCTACACAGATACGCAGTATTTT. It codes for CATYTDTQYF.

The chain uses TRBV28 and TRBJ1-4; D gene ambiguous. V shed 6 bases and J shed 5 bases, with 13 bases lying between them. CDR3 length: 14 amino acids. The V gene's germline CDR1 is MDHEN and CDR2 SYDVKM. The CDR3 reads CASRRVGRNEKLFF. In DNA, the CDR3 is TGTGCCAGCAGGCGGGTCGGGAGGAATGAAAAACTGTTTTTT.

This clone was detected only a few times. CDR3 amino acids: CASSQDPYEQYV. The CDR3 DNA is TGTGCCAGCAGCCAGGACCCCTACGAGCAGTACGTC. The rearrangement joins TRBV14 to TRBJ2-7; no clear D gene. Germline CDR1 and CDR2: SGHDN and FVKESK. This CDR3 contains 12 residues. V lost 3 bases to trimming and J lost 2 bases, with 5 bases between them.

This clone was detected only a few times. The chain uses TRBV9 and TRBJ1-6; TRBD1 matches at 7 bases. This CDR3 region has 15 residues. Germline V gene lookup returns CDR1 SGDLS and CDR2 YYNGEE. V lost 4 bases, J lost 7 bases, and 8 bases stayed unmatched. The CDR3 spells CASSNRQGTNSPLHF. The CDR3 DNA follows: TGTGCCAGCAGCAATAGACAGGGCACCAATTCACCCCTCCACTTT.

A remark on this clone: This sample also contains other DNA sequences that code for the same CDR3. The chain has TRBV30 and TRBJ1-5; D not certain. Trimming stripped 2 bases from V and 1 base from J, with 6 bases between. Per the germline V gene, CDR1 is GTSNPN and CDR2 is SVGIG (reference sequence). The CDR3 length is 13 residues. For the CDR3, the DNA is TGTGCCTGGAGTTTAGCCAGCAATCAGCCCCAGCATTTT. Protein: CAWSLASNQPQHF.

The CDR3 reads CASTLVGAVNEQFF. The CDR3 DNA sequence: TGTGCCAGCACCCTAGTGGGGGCCGTCAATGAGCAGTTCTTC. This sequence joins TRBV7-9 and TRBJ2-1, with D tentatively TRBD1 (6 bases). Trimming pared 7 bases from V and 6 bases from J, leaving 16 bases between. The CDR3 covers 14 residues. Germline CDR1 is SEHNR and CDR2 is FQNEAQ (reference sequence).

The chain has TRBV18 and TRBJ1-3; no reliable D call. This CDR3 is 14 amino acids long. Germline V gives CDR1 KGHSH, CDR2 LQKENI. V was shortened by 8 bases and J by 0 bases, with 11 bases between the two germline ends. CDR3 residues: CASTGLISGNTIYF. The CDR3 nucleotides read TGTGCCAGCACCGGACTGATCTCTGGAAACACCATATATTTT.

The sample holds a few counts of this clone. The chain joins TRBV30 to TRBJ1-4; tentative D call: TRBD1 (6 bases). The V and J ends lost 0 bases and 10 bases respectively, with 15 bases between them. This CDR3 spans 14 amino acids. Per the germline V gene, CDR1 is GTSNPN and CDR2 is SVGIG (reference sequence). CDR3 DNA: TGTGCCTGGAGTGTTTCAGGGGAAATTGGAAAACTGTTTTTT. It translates to CAWSVSGEIGKLFF. Combining the CDR3 with reference TRBV30 and TRBJ1-4 gives the whole variable domain SQTIHQWPATLVQPVGSPLSLECTVEGTSNPNLYWYRQAAGRGLQLLFYSVGIGQISSEVPQNLSASRPQDRQFILSSKKLLLSDSGFYLCAWSVSGEIGKLFFGSGTQLSVL.

In DNA form, the CDR3 reads TGTGCCAGCAGCCAGGGGGGCAATCAGCCCCAGCATTTT. This encodes CASSQGGNQPQHF. This chain connects TRBV7-9 to TRBJ1-5, with 7 positions matching TRBD1. Germline trimming cut 5 bases from V and 2 bases from J; bases unmatched to any gene: 0. Germline lookup yields CDR1 SEHNR and CDR2 FQNEAQ (reference sequence). This CDR3 comprises 13 residues.

V is TRBV19 and J is TRBJ2-7, with D possibly being TRBD2 (6 bases). CDR3 size: 15 residues. V shed 5 bases and J shed 1 base, with 15 bases lying between them. CDR1 and CDR2 from the germline V gene are LNHDA and SQIVND (reference sequence). CDR3 sequence (DNA): TGTGCCAGTAGTTTACTCCCAGGGAGGTCCTACGAGCAGTACTTC. Protein sequence: CASSLLPGRSYEQYF. The whole variable domain, filled in from reference TRBV19 and TRBJ2-7, reads DGGITQSPKYLFRKEGQNVTLSCEQNLNHDAMYWYRQDPGQGLRLIYYSQIVNDFQKGDIAEGYSVSREKKESFPLTVTSAQKNPTAFYLCASSLLPGRSYEQYFGPGTRLTVT.

This chain uses TRBV5-1 with TRBJ2-6; the D is unclear. The germline V and J ends were trimmed by 4 bases and 2 bases, with 7 bases remaining between them. CDR1 and CDR2 (germline): SGHRS, YFSETQ. The CDR3 contains 14 residues. Here the CDR3 reads CASSGRAGANVLTF. The CDR3 DNA follows: TGCGCCAGCAGCGGGCGAGCTGGGGCCAACGTCCTGACTTTC.

A remark on this clone: Other DNA sequences in this specimen translate into the identical CDR3. V gene TRBV7-2 combines with J gene TRBJ2-3; D not certain. The ends were cut back, 4 bases at V and 2 bases at J, with 4 bases in the middle. The germline V gene encodes CDR1 SGHTA and CDR2 FQGNSA. This CDR3 spans 12 amino acids. CDR3 sequence reads: CASSSNTDTQYF. For the CDR3, the DNA is TGTGCCAGCAGCTCCAACACAGATACGCAGTATTTT.

This clone was seen more than once but under ten times. The chain carries TRBV4-3 and TRBJ2-2; either TRBD1 or TRBD2 may supply D (6 bases each). This CDR3 has 17 residues. Trimming took 0 bases from V and 6 from J, leaving 17 bases between them. Per germline, CDR1 LGHNA and CDR2 YSLEER. CDR3 loop: CASSQDLVRGRAGELFF. The CDR3 DNA reads as TGCGCCAGCAGCCAAGATCTCGTCCGGGGGCGCGCCGGGGAGCTGTTTTTT.

The genes are TRBV4-1 and TRBJ2-1, with D tentatively TRBD1 (6 bases). V lost 3 bases and J lost 3, with 15 bases in between. CDR3 size: 16 residues. Germline assignment: CDR1 MGHRA and CDR2 YSYEKL. The CDR3 reads CASSQPQGSLYNEQFF. The DNA for the CDR3 is TGCGCCAGCAGCCAGCCACAGGGTTCACTCTACAATGAGCAGTTCTTC.

This chain connects TRBV23-1 to TRBJ1-4; D remains ambiguous. TRBV23-1 is sorted into the ORF group, with uncertain function. The CDR3 runs 19 residues. Trimming took 0 bases from V and 0 from J, leaving 17 bases between them. The CDR3 DNA reads as TGCGCCAGCAGTCAATCAAACCGCATAGAGGCTGCAACTAATGAAAAACTGTTTTTT. It codes for CASSQSNRIEAATNEKLFF.

The chain employs TRBV5-1 and TRBJ2-1; the D is unclear. Germline CDR1 reads SGHRS; CDR2 reads YFSETQ. V shed 0 bases and J shed 4 bases, with 5 bases lying between them. The CDR3 is 13 residues long. The CDR3 region has the DNA TGCGCCAGCAGCTTGGGGGTATACAATGAGCAGTTCTTC. It is translated as CASSLGVYNEQFF.

V gene TRBV5-4 combines with J gene TRBJ1-2; D is uncertain. The CDR3 is made up of 13 amino acids. Germline-derived CDR1 and CDR2 are SGHNT and YYREEE (reference sequence). Trimming took 1 base from V and 3 from J, leaving 7 bases between them. This CDR3 reads CASSLLVDYGYTF. The CDR3 nucleotides read TGTGCCAGCAGCTTGCTGGTCGACTATGGCTACACCTTC.

This sequence joins TRBV18 and TRBJ2-2; D is unresolved. V lost 3 bases and J 0 bases, leaving 11 bases between the germline ends. The CDR3 is made up of 16 amino acids. Germline CDR1 is KGHSH and CDR2 is LQKENI. The CDR3 protein is CASSPVGPANTGELFF. CDR3 nucleotide sequence: TGTGCCAGCTCACCTGTAGGACCCGCGAACACCGGGGAGCTGTTTTTT. Full variable domain (rest looked up from reference TRBV18 and TRBJ2-2): NAGVMQNPRHLVRRRGQEARLRCSPMKGHSHVYWYRQLPEEGLKFMVYLQKENIIDESGMPKERFSAEFPKEGPSILRIQQVVRGDSAAYFCASSPVGPANTGELFFGEGSRLTVL.

This clone was observed a handful of times. This sequence joins TRBV21-1 and TRBJ2-7; TRBD1 was called by the table and not checked on the DNA. TRBV21-1 is a documented pseudogene. CDR3 size: 15 residues. The CDR3 loop is CAKASSGTGTYEQYV. The CDR3 DNA reads TGTGCAAAAGCGTCATCCGGGACAGGGACCTACGAGCAGTACGTC.

This clone was observed a handful of times. The V call is TRBV18, the J call TRBJ2-5; D not certain. Germline CDR1 and CDR2: KGHSH and LQKENI. The V gene lost 5 bases and the J gene lost 2 bases, with 3 bases spanning the gap. The CDR3 runs 11 residues. In DNA, the CDR3 is TGTGCCAGCTCAACTCAAGAGACCCAGTACTTC. It yields the protein CASSTQETQYF.

This clone was counted a few times. The chain has TRBV4-2 and TRBJ1-3, with D uncertain. Trimming shortened V by 3 bases and J by 4 bases, and 7 bases separated the two germline ends. The V gene's germline CDR1 is LGHNA and CDR2 YNFKEQ. This CDR3 spans 13 amino acids. CDR3 bases: TGTGCCAGCAGCCAGCCCCCCGGAAACACCATATATTTT. The encoded protein is CASSQPPGNTIYF.

The sample holds a few counts of this clone. The gene calls are TRBV20-1 and TRBJ2-5; a weak D match, TRBD1 (5 bases). Trimming left V 7 bases short and J 5 bases short, with 11 bases between. CDR3 size: 11 residues. Germline V gives CDR1 DFQATT, CDR2 SNEGSKA (reference sequence). The CDR3 nucleotides are TGCAGTGTTAAGGGGATCGAGACCCAGTACTTC. It encodes CSVKGIETQYF.

This clone was found a few times. This sequence joins TRBV18 and TRBJ2-1; D is possibly TRBD2 (6 bases). The CDR3 runs to 18 residues. The ends were cut back, 1 base at V and 3 bases at J, with 19 bases in the middle. CDR1 is KGHSH and CDR2 is LQKENI in the germline V gene. The CDR3 nucleotides are TGTGCCAGCTCACCACTCTCACTAGCAAGCAAGGACTACAATGAGCAGTTCTTC. Residues: CASSPLSLASKDYNEQFF.

This clone was seen only a few times. This sample includes further DNA sequences coding for the same CDR3. The chain employs TRBV5-1 and TRBJ1-1; D gene unclear. Trimming shortened V by 2 bases and J by 1 base, and 6 bases separated the two germline ends. Germline-derived CDR1 and CDR2 are SGHRS and YFSETQ. CDR3 length equals 13 residues. CDR3 region: CASSLERNTEAFF. DNA of the CDR3: TGCGCCAGCAGCTTAGAAAGGAACACTGAAGCTTTCTTT.

The V gene is TRBV7-6, the J gene TRBJ1-2, with a weak D call TRBD1 (6 bases). CDR3 size: 11 residues. The V gene's germline CDR1 is SGHVS and CDR2 FNYEAQ. Between the trimmed V and J ends, which lost 5 bases and 7 bases, there was a span of 8 bases. As DNA, the CDR3 is TGTGCCAGCAGCCAGGGGTCTGGCTACACCTTC. This translates into CASSQGSGYTF.

This clone has a handful of counts. V usage is TRBV4-3 and J usage is TRBJ2-3, with D perhaps matching TRBD1 (5 bases). Germline CDR1 reads LGHNA; CDR2 reads YSLEER. The CDR3 runs to 16 residues. Trimming left V 1 base short and J 2 bases short, with 13 bases between. In nucleotides, the CDR3 is TGCGCCAGCAGCCAAGCTATCAGCAGGGCCACAGATACGCAGTATTTT. The encoded protein is CASSQAISRATDTQYF.

As regards this clone: Its ends do not fully match the called genes, so a read error is possible. The CDR3 sequence: CASSPRFRQNVQYF. The CDR3, as DNA: TGTGCCAGCAGCCCAAGATTTAGGCAAAACGTTCAGTACTTC. V gene TRBV7-9 combines with J gene TRBJ2-4; D unresolved. Germline-derived CDR1 and CDR2 are SEHNR and FQNEAQ (reference sequence). The CDR3 sequence is 14 residues long.

This clone has only a few counts. The chain carries TRBV6-5 and TRBJ2-1; TRBD2 agrees at 7 bases. CDR3 length: 15 amino acids. Germline V gene sequence: CDR1 MNHEY, CDR2 SVGAGI. With V trimmed by 6 bases and J by 5 bases, 10 bases remained unmatched. CDR3 in DNA: TGTGCCAGCAGAAAACTCGGGACTATCGACAATGAGCAGTTCTTC. Translating it yields CASRKLGTIDNEQFF.

This clone was seen a handful of times. The rearrangement joins TRBV6-5 to TRBJ2-2; tentative D call: TRBD1 (5 bases). The V gene lost 4 bases and the J gene lost 1 base, with 13 bases spanning the gap. The CDR3 length is 16 residues. Looked up from germline, CDR1 is MNHEY and CDR2 is SVGAGI. For the CDR3, the DNA is TGTGCCAGCAGTTCAAAGCCAGACAGGAACACCGGGGAGCTGTTTTTT. Translation gives CASSSKPDRNTGELFF.